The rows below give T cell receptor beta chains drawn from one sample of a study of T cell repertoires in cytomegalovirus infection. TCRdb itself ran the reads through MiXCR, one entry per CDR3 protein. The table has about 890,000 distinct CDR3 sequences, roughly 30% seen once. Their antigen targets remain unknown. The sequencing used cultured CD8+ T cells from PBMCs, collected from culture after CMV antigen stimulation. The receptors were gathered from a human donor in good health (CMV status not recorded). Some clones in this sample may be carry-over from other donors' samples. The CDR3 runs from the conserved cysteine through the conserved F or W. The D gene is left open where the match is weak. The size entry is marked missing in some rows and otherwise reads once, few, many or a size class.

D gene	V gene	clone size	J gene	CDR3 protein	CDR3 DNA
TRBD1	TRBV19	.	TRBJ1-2	CASSAGTGAFYGYTF	TGTGCCAGTAGCGCCGGGACAGGGGCCTTCTATGGCTACACCTTC
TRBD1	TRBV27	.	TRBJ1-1	CASSFGQGQMNTEAFF	TGTGCCAGCAGTTTCGGACAGGGACAGATGAACACTGAAGCTTTCTTT
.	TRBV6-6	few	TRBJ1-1	CASSYGGGVNTEAFF	TGTGCCAGCAGTTACGGTGGAGGAGTGAACACTGAAGCTTTCTTT
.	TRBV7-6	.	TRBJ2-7	CASGPGVSSYEQYF	TGTGCCAGCGGTCCGGGGGTAAGCTCCTACGAGCAGTACTTC
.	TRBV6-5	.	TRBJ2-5	CATSPWTAQETQYF	TGTGCCACCAGCCCGTGGACAGCCCAAGAGACCCAGTACTTC
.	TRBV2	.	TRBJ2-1	CASRDVTLAGALNEQFF	TGTGCCAGCAGGGATGTCACGCTGGCGGGGGCCTTAAATGAGCAGTTCTTC
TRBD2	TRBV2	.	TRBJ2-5	CASSERGSGGAKETQYF	TGTGCCAGCAGTGAAAGAGGGAGCGGGGGGGCCAAAGAGACCCAGTACTTC
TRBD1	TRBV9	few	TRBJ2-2	CASSDPGQDDGELFF	TGTGCCAGCAGCGACCCGGGACAGGATGACGGGGAGCTGTTTTTT
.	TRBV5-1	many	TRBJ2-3	CASSLDGADTQYF	TGCGCCAGCAGCTTGGACGGGGCAGATACGCAGTATTTT
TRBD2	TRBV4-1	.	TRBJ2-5	CASSQVDKRGLQETQYF	TGCGCCAGCAGCCAAGTTGATAAGCGGGGTCTTCAAGAGACCCAGTACTTC
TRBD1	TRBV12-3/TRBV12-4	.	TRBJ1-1	CASSRPGQQNTEAFF	TGTGCCAGCAGTCGTCCGGGACAGCAGAACACTGAAGCTTTCTTT
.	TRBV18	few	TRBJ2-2	CASSPNSPNTGELFF	TGTGCCAGCTCACCCAATAGCCCGAACACCGGGGAGCTGTTTTTT
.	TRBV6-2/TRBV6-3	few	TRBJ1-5	CASSYGDGVNQPQHF	TGTGCCAGCAGTTACGGGGACGGGGTTAATCAGCCCCAGCATTTT
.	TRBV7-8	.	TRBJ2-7	CASSLAAGTYTAYEQYF	TGTGCCAGCAGCTTAGCGGCCGGGACTTACACCGCCTACGAGCAGTACTTC
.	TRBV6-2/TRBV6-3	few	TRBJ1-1	CASSLFGVHEAFF	TGTGCCAGCAGTTTGTTCGGGGTTCATGAAGCTTTCTTT
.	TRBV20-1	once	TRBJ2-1	CSARDFLEPNNEQFF	TGCAGTGCTAGAGATTTCCTAGAACCTAACAATGAGCAGTTCTTC
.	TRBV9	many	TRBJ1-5	CASSPRDGGNQPQHF	TGTGCCAGCAGCCCCCGAGATGGGGGCAATCAGCCCCAGCATTTT
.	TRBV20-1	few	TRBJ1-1	CSARDRPNTEAFF	TGCAGTGCTAGAGATCGGCCGAACACTGAAGCTTTCTTT
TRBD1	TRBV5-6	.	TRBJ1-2	CASTSGQGAYYGYTF	TGTGCCAGCACCTCAGGACAGGGGGCTTATTATGGCTACACCTTC
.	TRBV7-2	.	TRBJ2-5	CASLSGDQETQYF	TGTGCCAGCCTGTCCGGCGACCAAGAGACCCAGTACTTC
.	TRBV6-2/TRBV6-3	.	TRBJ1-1	CASSRARGPNTEAFF	TGTGCCAGCAGCCGGGCCCGGGGTCCGAATACTGAAGCTTTCTTT
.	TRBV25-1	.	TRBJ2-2	CASSEGVGTGELFF	TGTGCCAGCAGTGAAGGGGTAGGGACCGGGGAGCTGTTTTTT
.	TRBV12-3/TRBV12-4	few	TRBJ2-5	CASSPITRDDARGQGEETQYF	TGTGCCAGCAGTCCCATAACCCGAGACGACGCCCGGGGGCAGGGAGAAGAGACCCAGTACTTC
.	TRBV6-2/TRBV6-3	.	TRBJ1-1	CASSPLKGTEAFF	TGTGCCAGCAGTCCCTTGAAAGGCACTGAAGCTTTCTTT
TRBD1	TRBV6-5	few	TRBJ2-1	CASSWGFTGGNEQFF	TGTGCCAGCAGTTGGGGCTTCACAGGGGGCAATGAGCAGTTCTTC
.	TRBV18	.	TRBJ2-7	CASSPVVRDTSSYEQYF	TGTGCCAGCTCACCAGTCGTACGGGACACTAGCTCCTACGAGCAGTACTTC
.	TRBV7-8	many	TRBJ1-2	CASSLAGRSNYGYTF	TGTGCCAGCAGCTTAGCTGGCAGGAGTAACTATGGCTACACCTTC
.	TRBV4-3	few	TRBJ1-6	CASSQIAWGRSPLHF	TGCGCCAGCAGCCAAATCGCGTGGGGTAGATCACCCCTCCACTTT
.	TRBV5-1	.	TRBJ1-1	CASSLRYDRLTGNTEAFF	TGCGCCAGCAGCTTAAGGTATGACAGGTTAACGGGGAACACTGAAGCTTTCTTT
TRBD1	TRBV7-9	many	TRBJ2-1	CASSLMGQSSYNEQFF	TGTGCCAGCAGCTTAATGGGACAGAGCTCCTACAATGAGCAGTTCTTC
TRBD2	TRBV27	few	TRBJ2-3	CASSLSRGGPDTQYF	TGTGCCAGCAGTTTATCACGGGGGGGCCCAGATACGCAGTATTTT
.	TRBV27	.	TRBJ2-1	CATSGAGEPDEQFF	TGTGCCACCTCGGGGGCGGGGGAGCCGGATGAGCAGTTCTTC